The TCR beta chain under discussion was sequenced for a study of graft-versus-host responses after intestinal transplantation. Whole-study context: Those transplanted obtained multivisceral, liver-intestinal, or isolated intestinal grafts. Findings and caveats of the study: Analysis identified GvH clones in recipient marrow, with some appearing first in ileum or blood. Allograft clonal ratios (graft-versus-host to host-versus-graft) were high in patients who had graft-donor T cell macrochimerism.

CDR3 length: 18 amino acids. Germline CDR1 SGHAT, CDR2 FQNNGV. Deletions cut 2 bases from V and 0 bases from J, with 19 bases between. Assay: immunoSEQ multiplex PCR; the TCRdb copy retains only in-frame clones and omits some. The table shows about 90,000 clones, with about four fifths occurring only once. As to this clone: Its antigen is unknown.

J is TRBJ1-1 and V is TRBV11-2; no definite D call. This clonotype originated in a human donor who received an intestinal transplant. Specimen: unstimulated CD8+ T cells sorted from spleen or lymph node cells, collected before intestinal transplant. In DNA, the CDR3 is TGTGCCAGCAGCTTACGAGGTGGCAGAAACTTAATGAACACTGAAGCTTTCTTT. This gives the protein CASSLRGGRNLMNTEAFF.